This T cell receptor beta chain appears in the sequencing data of a study of T cell responses to AZD1222 COVID-19 vaccine. Turning to the study itself: Recipients boosted at about 4 weeks or about 12 weeks are pooled. Study-wide results and caveats: Dominant at 160-218 and 743-854, vaccine-associated CD4 TCRs also spanned spike. Most donors were white British and more were female, and clonal diversity was possibly underestimated.

As regards this clone: Its antigen is currently unknown.

Germline values: CDR1 GTSNPN, CDR2 SVGIG (reference sequence). This CDR3 has 15 residues. The V and J ends lost 8 bases and 3 bases respectively, with 19 bases between them. The protocol was immunoSEQ multiplex PCR, while the TCRdb copy is restricted to in-frame clones and leaves out a portion. The sample gives around 190,000 clones, 80% to 95% of which show up once; 1% to 1.5% is in the top ten. The chain is built from TRBV30 and TRBJ1-4, with D perhaps matching TRBD1 (5 bases). The TCR was taken from an adult in good health. The sequenced sample was peripheral blood, obtained on day 0 of AZD1222 vaccination. The CDR3, as DNA: TGTGCCCGGAACCAAAGGGGACCTTCTAATGAAAAACTGTTTTTT. Amino acid sequence: CARNQRGPSNEKLFF.